The 10 T cell receptor beta chains reported below all come from one sample, sequenced in a study of cytomegalovirus exposure and HLA in healthy donors. Researchers ran the PCR with 60 Vbeta and 13 Jbeta primers. Clones were read by immunoSEQ multiplex PCR, and TCRdb kept only the in-frame ones, dropping some. The data show 100,000 or so clones, 65% to 80% seen once. The sample consisted of PBMCs. These receptors were taken from a male donor in good health and CMV-seronegative.

The CDR3 sequence is CASSLQGKIAIYEQFF. CDR3 bases: TGTGCCAGCAGTTTACAGGGGAAGATCGCGATTTATGAGCAGTTCTTC. The chain recombines TRBV28 with TRBJ2-1; D might be TRBD1 (6 bases). The CDR3 is 16 residues long. The V gene's germline CDR1 is MDHEN and CDR2 SYDVKM. The ends were cut back, 2 bases at V and 8 bases at J, with 19 bases in the middle. The variable domain in full, completed from reference TRBV28 and TRBJ2-1, reads DVKVTQSSRYLVKRTGEKVFLECVQDMDHENMFWYRQDPGLGLRLIYFSYDVKMKEKGDIPEGYSVSREKKERFSLILESASTNQTSMYLCASSLQGKIAIYEQFFGPGTRLTVL.

The genes are TRBV5-1 and TRBJ2-6; 7 bases match TRBD2. Trimming at V came to 3 bases and at J to 1 base, leaving 7 bases not matched to a gene. Germline CDR1 and CDR2: SGHRS and YFSETQ. This CDR3 comprises 17 residues. The CDR3 is CASSWGEGWSGANVLTF. The CDR3 nucleotides read TGCGCCAGCAGCTGGGGGGAGGGGTGGTCTGGGGCCAACGTCCTGACTTTC.

A single count supports this clone. This chain uses TRBV2 with TRBJ2-5; tentatively, D is TRBD2 (6 bases). Trimming shortened V by 5 bases and J by 2 bases, and 21 bases separated the two germline ends. This CDR3 has 17 residues. Germline V gene sequence: CDR1 SNHLY, CDR2 FYNNEI. The CDR3 DNA follows: TGTGCCAGCAGTACGGGGGATGCCCAAGCCCGACAAGAGACCCAGTACTTC. As protein: CASSTGDAQARQETQYF. Using reference TRBV2 and TRBJ2-5 for the parts outside the CDR3, the full variable domain is EPEVTQTPSHQVTQMGQEVILRCVPISNHLYFYWYRQILGQKVEFLVSFYNNEISEKSEIFDDQFSVERPDGSNFTLKIRSTKLEDSAMYFCASSTGDAQARQETQYFGPGTRLLVL.

The chain recombines TRBV19 with TRBJ2-7, with TRBD2 as a possible D gene (5 bases). Germline V gives CDR1 LNHDA, CDR2 SQIVND (reference sequence). V was cut by 1 base and J by 2 bases, with 12 bases left in between. The length of the CDR3 is 15 residues. For the CDR3, the DNA is TGTGCCAGTAGTATAGGGACTGGTCGGCCCTACGAGCAGTACTTC. Encoded protein: CASSIGTGRPYEQYF.

The V call is TRBV5-1, the J call TRBJ2-2, with TRBD1 identical over 8 bases. The CDR3 runs to 15 residues. CDR1 is SGHRS, CDR2 YFSETQ, per germline. V lost 0 bases to trimming and J lost 6 bases; unmatched junction nucleotides: 4. The CDR3: CASSLGQGTSGELFF. Written as DNA, the CDR3 is TGCGCCAGCAGCTTGGGACAGGGGACTTCCGGGGAGCTGTTTTTT.

This CDR3 reads CATGTSGRVITDTQYF. The CDR3 nucleotides read TGTGCCACCGGGACTAGCGGGAGGGTGATCACAGATACGCAGTATTTT. The gene calls are TRBV15 and TRBJ2-3, with 16 positions matching TRBD2. The CDR3 spans 16 residues. Trimming removed 8 bases from V and 2 bases from J; junction bases left unmatched: 4. Per germline, CDR1 LNHNV and CDR2 YYDKDF (reference sequence).

The rearrangement uses TRBV30 and TRBJ1-5; the match to TRBD1 covers 8 bases. The CDR3 consists of 15 residues. The V and J ends lost 2 bases and 10 bases, in that order; junction bases with no gene match: 13. The V gene's germline CDR1 is GTSNPN and CDR2 SVGIG (reference sequence). DNA of the CDR3: TGTGCCTGGAGTCCACAGGGGGACAGACCTCGACCCCAGCATTTT. It is translated as CAWSPQGDRPRPQHF.

V usage is TRBV27 and J usage is TRBJ2-1, with a possible D match to TRBD1 (6 bases). From germline, CDR1 is MNHEY and CDR2 SMNVEV (reference sequence). V gave up 4 bases and J gave up 12 bases, with 10 bases separating them. The CDR3 totals 11 residues. The DNA for the CDR3 is TGTGCCAGCAGTTCCGGGACATCGCAGTTCTTC. Its protein product is CASSSGTSQFF.

The rearrangement links TRBV7-8 to TRBJ1-2, with D tentatively TRBD1 (6 bases). V shed 5 bases and J shed 4 bases, with 23 bases lying between them. This CDR3 has 17 residues. CDR1 and CDR2 (germline): SGHVS, FQNEAQ. For the CDR3, the DNA is TGTGCCAGCAGCCCGGACAGTGAACTCCCGATATCCTATGGCTACACCTTC. As protein: CASSPDSELPISYGYTF.

This chain uses TRBV19 with TRBJ1-1; D not certain. Germline values: CDR1 LNHDA, CDR2 SQIVND (reference sequence). Trimming cost V 3 bases and J 1 base, with 12 bases left between them. There are 15 residues in the CDR3. DNA of the CDR3: TGTGCCAGTAGTATCGGAGGATCCACGAACACTGAAGCTTTCTTT. This translates into CASSIGGSTNTEAFF.